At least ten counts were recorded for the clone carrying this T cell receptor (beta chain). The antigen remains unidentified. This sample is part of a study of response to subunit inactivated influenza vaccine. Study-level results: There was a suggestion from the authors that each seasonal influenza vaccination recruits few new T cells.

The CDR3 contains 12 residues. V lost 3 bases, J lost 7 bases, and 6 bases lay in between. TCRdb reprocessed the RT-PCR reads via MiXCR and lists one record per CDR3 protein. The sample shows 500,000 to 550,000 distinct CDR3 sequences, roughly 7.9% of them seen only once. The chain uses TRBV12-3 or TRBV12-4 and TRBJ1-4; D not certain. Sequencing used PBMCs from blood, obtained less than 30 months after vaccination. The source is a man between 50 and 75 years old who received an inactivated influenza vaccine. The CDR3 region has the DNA TGTGCCAGCAGTTTCAGCGGTGAAAAACTGTTTTTT. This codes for CASSFSGEKLFF.